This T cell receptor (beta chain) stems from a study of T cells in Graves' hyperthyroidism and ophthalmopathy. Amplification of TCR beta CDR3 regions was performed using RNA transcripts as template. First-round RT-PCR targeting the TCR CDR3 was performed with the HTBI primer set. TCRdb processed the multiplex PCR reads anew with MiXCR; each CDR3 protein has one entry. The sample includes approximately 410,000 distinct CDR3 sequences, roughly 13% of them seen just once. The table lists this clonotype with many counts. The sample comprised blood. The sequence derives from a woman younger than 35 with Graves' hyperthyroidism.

The DNA for the CDR3 is TGTGCCAGCAGTTCCCCTCCCGGGACTAGCGGATTCTCCTACGAGCAGTACTTC. Residues: CASSSPPGTSGFSYEQYF. V and J are TRBV28 and TRBJ2-7, with 11 positions matching TRBD2. This CDR3 has 18 amino acids. V was clipped by 4 bases and J by 0 bases; unmatched bases: 11. Germline-derived CDR1 and CDR2 are MDHEN and SYDVKM. Full variable domain (outside the CDR3, taken from reference TRBV28 and TRBJ2-7): DVKVTQSSRYLVKRTGEKVFLECVQDMDHENMFWYRQDPGLGLRLIYFSYDVKMKEKGDIPEGYSVSREKKERFSLILESASTNQTSMYLCASSSPPGTSGFSYEQYFGPGTRLTVT.